This TCR beta chain is drawn from a study of cytomegalovirus exposure and HLA in healthy donors (dated by TCRdb to between 2016 and 2019). For the study in its entirety: An earlier analysis of 550 to 700 of the donors reported 250 to 300 Gb of sequence data and about 100 million unique TCR beta sequences from roughly 200 million T cells. An early release that covered approximately 600 HLA-typed donors contained 250 to 350 gigabases of sequencing data and tens of millions of unique TCR sequences. Of the approximately 400 genotyped donors, roughly 80% were placed in the genetic ancestry cluster associated with self-reported Caucasian donors. The aim of the study was to test whether cataloging public T cell receptors could identify signatures of past pathogen exposure. Using immunosequencing, the study profiled T cell repertoires from 500 to 800 subjects and related those repertoires to cytomegalovirus serostatus. In addition to the first cohort of several hundred subjects, a separate validation cohort of approximately 110 different subjects was used. High-throughput TCR immunosequencing, statistical association of individual TCRs with disease status, and machine learning were combined to predict cytomegalovirus infection status. In a later analysis, previously published TCR beta repertoires from about 640 donors were re-analyzed and high-resolution HLA genotyping was added so that TCR occurrence patterns could be studied. Rather than drawing on any new phenotypic data, the later analysis identified candidate immune exposures from TCR beta sequences and the way those sequences occurred across donors. In an earlier analysis of roughly 540 of the donors, high-throughput TCR beta sequencing was used to judge whether each TCR beta V gene segment behaved as functional or pseudogenic. Alongside the repertoire data, information on donor age, sex, ethnicity and CMV serostatus was compiled. Genome-wide SNP genotypes for about three fifths of the roughly 670 donors were used in a later genetic analysis, which treated that subset as a discovery cohort. All discovery cohort repertoires had been generated on a single sequencing platform. HLA typing included class I and class II loci at four-digit resolution. Typing coverage differed by locus: A, B, C, DRB1 and DQB1 were typed in about 629-640 donors, DQA1 in roughly 500, DPA1 in nearly 610, and DPB1 in roughly 470. Four to six DR-DQ haplotypes were handled as single units for association and clustering, since linkage in the cohort was strong. Among about 410 genotyped donors of the cohort, an average of roughly 230,000 unique TCR beta nucleotide sequences was sequenced per donor, of which about 18% were non-productive.

The cohort consisted of hundreds of healthy bone marrow donors. Cohort members were all nominally healthy when sampled, although unrecorded immune exposures were likely present. The donor was CMV seropositive and was included in the group of 289 seropositive cohort members. Every donor gave a peripheral blood sample, and the peripheral blood mononuclear cells from that sample were used for TCR beta sequencing. The Qiagen DNeasy Blood Extraction Kit was used to extract genomic DNA from the blood cell samples. Worth noting for this clone: Its antigen is not yet known. Base qualities are missing; no much larger clone stands one base away.

Points the paper makes about the study in general: Broadly in line with IMGT annotations, most TCR beta V segments showed up in productive rearrangements about 87% or about 30% of the time in an earlier analysis of under 700 of the donors. A total of roughly 160 TCR beta chains were listed by the study as associated with cytomegalovirus. Some IMGT-functional V segments, including TRBV6-2 and TRBV6-3, could not be distinguished by the 87-base-pair reads and were therefore excluded. When HLA alleles, especially DR and DQ, strongly co-occurred, attributing TCR associations to individual alleles was difficult. A later analysis reported that several top co-occurrence clusters appeared linked to parvovirus B19, influenza, CMV and Epstein-Barr virus. The cohort was sequenced for TCR beta chains only, and without alpha or paired-chain data the features that could be detected were limited. In a later analysis, 15,000 to 20,000 TCR beta sequences were associated with specific HLA alleles at a false discovery rate of 0.05. The classifier was reported to diagnose cytomegalovirus status with high specificity and sensitivity in both the original cohort and the validation cohort. Sequencing depth was assumed to be roughly uniform across donors in the presence/absence analyses, though that assumption may not hold. A further reported finding was that TCR beta sequences accurately predicted the HLA-A and HLA-B alleles for most subjects in the first cohort. Because some donors lacked HLA typing at each locus, the association tests relied only on the typed subset. A later genetic analysis reported fewer N-insertions in productive TCRs among donors in an Asian-associated ancestry cluster than the roughly 640-donor mean. The authors suggested that the approach could potentially be generalized to other disease states and immunological phenotypes. Correlated functional status among segregating V segments might be attributable to linkage disequilibrium, but an unknown experimental factor could not be ruled out. A few of the identified cytomegalovirus-associated TCR beta chains were confirmed in vitro to be specific for cytomegalovirus antigens. A cluster of highly shared sequence variants was judged likely to represent a technical artifact of the sequencing pipeline. In a later analysis, most CMV-associated TCR beta chains were found to appear HLA-restricted, with HLA associations seemingly driven largely by CMV exposure. For the cohort, immune exposure information was limited to CMV serostatus. In a later analysis, TCR association rates were found to vary across HLA loci, with the most associated TCRs seen for DRB1 alleles and the fewest for HLA-C alleles. In a later analysis, HLA-associated TCR beta chains were found to be more clonally expanded and to have lower generation probabilities than equally common non-associated chains. Because counts were too low, approximately 15 rarely observed V segments, including chromosome 9 orphons, were excluded from the earlier analysis of several hundred of the donors. V-gene and J-gene trimming of TCR beta chains was associated with a missense DCLRE1C variant in a later genetic analysis, and the association was replicated in an independent cohort. Across donors, most TCR sequences were observed very rarely, whereas some public TCRs were present in many individuals.

V is trimmed back by 4 bases and J by 8 bases, and the junction contains 10 bases that no gene match accounts for. Reading the germline V gene gives CDR1 MDHEN and CDR2 SYDVKM. The CDR3 starts with the cysteine, ends with the phenylalanine, and has 15 residues. The retained sequence is limited to the CDR3, 45 bases, with the frame set at the first base. Preparation of the library involved the immunoSEQ multiplex PCR assay. A mixture of 60 forward primers for TCR Vbeta segments and 13 reverse primers for TCR Jbeta segments was used in the multiplex PCR. The CDR3 region of rearranged TCR beta genes was amplified from genomic DNA by a multiplex PCR assay. Amplified TCR beta libraries were sequenced as 87-base-pair reads on the Illumina HiSeq System. The original methods were these. In a later analysis, some 80 million unique TCR beta chains were counted across the approximately 670 repertoires, and approximately 11 million of these chains were shared by at least two donors. Raw reads were error-corrected and collapsed into unique sequences by a nearest-neighbor algorithm in which closely related sequences were merged to remove PCR and sequencing errors. Alignment of CDR3 sequences to IMGT reference sequences was used to assign V, D and J gene segments. For a sequence to be retained, a match of at least six nucleotides was required to both a V gene segment and a J gene segment. A rearrangement was called productive if the CDR3 had no stop codons and remained in frame with V and J, and every other rearrangement was called non-productive. Following IMGT convention, CDR3 was defined as the stretch from the second conserved V-encoded cysteine to the conserved J-encoded phenylalanine. Sequences without an unambiguous match to a single V gene segment were excluded from the earlier analysis of over 500 of the donors. In an earlier analysis of roughly 600 of the donors, a V segment was called functional when productive rearrangements were above 56.7%, and segregating when the standard deviation between donors exceeded 5%. A statistical classification framework was built to diagnose cytomegalovirus status from the catalog of TCR beta chain sequences. In a later analysis, V and J genes were assigned by comparing TCR nucleotide sequences against IMGT/GENE-DB human TR gene sequences. In a later analysis, CDR3 sequences and most-parsimonious VDJ recombination scenarios were assigned using the TCRdist pipeline. A later analysis defined each TCR beta chain by its CDR3 amino acid sequence plus V-gene family, and excluded reads lacking a unique V-gene family. A later analysis removed 500 to 600 highly shared, low-generation-probability nucleotide sequences to deal with suspected cross-contamination and a sequencing artifact. A later analysis calculated a clonal expansion index for each public chain from normalized within-repertoire ranks of inferred template counts. In a later analysis, generation probabilities were computed using a VDJ recombination model fitted to out-of-frame rearrangements, and the results were checked against IGoR. In a later analysis, hypergeometric tests were used to score TCR-TCR, TCR-HLA and TCR-CMV co-occurrence, with a repertoire-size bias correction applied to TCR pairs. False discovery rates were estimated in a later analysis by permuting HLA or CMV assignments 20 times. In a later analysis, co-occurring TCRs were grouped using DBSCAN, and TCRdist sequence similarity was added for clustering within HLA-allele-positive subsets. Co-occurrence clustering excluded repertoires with fewer than 30,000 or more than 120,000 public chains, plus five with anomalous nucleotide sharing. Not all clones reach the TCRdb copy of this immuneACCESS table, which keeps in-frame sequences only. Checked studies attribute under half of the gap to unresolved V genes and leave the rest unexplained. The V and J calls and clone size are taken from that table; D and trimming were inferred from the DNA. Across this sample there are 110,000 to 150,000 clones, with about 73% seen only once. Roughly 2% of the sample is in the top ten clones.

The clonotype originates from a woman aged 55-70 years in good health and CMV-seropositive. Sequenced sample: PBMCs. In this chain, TRBV28 is recombined with TRBJ1-4; TRBD1 agrees with 7 junctional bases. The DNA sequence reads TGTGCCAGCAGTTCAGGAGGGGGCCTTAGCGAAAAACTGTTTTTT. This is translated as CASSSGGGLSEKLFF.